The next 2 T cell receptor beta chains were all read from a single sample in a study of blood T cell repertoires in COVID-19. Produced via immunoSEQ multiplex PCR; TCRdb's table is partial and in-frame only. The data hold more than 100,000 clones, with 90% observed a single time. Sequenced material: peripheral blood. Receptor source: a woman in her fifties or sixties with COVID-19, enrolled during active disease.

The rearrangement links TRBV18 to TRBJ1-1; TRBD1 agrees at 9 bases. The CDR3 totals 18 residues. V was clipped by 2 bases and J by 2 bases; unmatched bases: 12. Germline V lookup: CDR1 KGHSH, CDR2 LQKENI. CDR3 sequence reads: CASSPSRDRVFQNTEAFF. For the CDR3, the DNA is TGTGCCAGCTCACCAAGTAGGGACAGGGTATTCCAAAACACTGAAGCTTTCTTT.

The rearrangement joins TRBV4-1 to TRBJ1-2; TRBD1 is a possible D gene (6 bases). The CDR3 loop spans 16 amino acids. The V gene lost 5 bases and the J gene lost 3 bases, with 19 bases spanning the gap. The germline V gene has CDR1 MGHRA and CDR2 YSYEKL. The CDR3 DNA is TGCGCCAGCAGCGCGAAGGGGGGGGGCATAGACTATGGCTACACCTTC. Translation: CASSAKGGGIDYGYTF.